Listed below are T cell receptor beta chains from one sample, sequenced in a study of blood T cell repertoires in COVID-19. Clones were read by immunoSEQ multiplex PCR, and TCRdb kept only the in-frame ones, dropping some. Altogether about 360,000 clones are present, 70% to 90% being singletons, with the ten largest covering around 1.9%. Material: PBMCs or T cells enriched from blood (not recorded which). Every receptor here comes from a man aged 40-50 years in a cohort exposed to, infected with or recovered from COVID-19 (not recorded which). Both conserved end residues are part of each CDR3.

length,V,CDR3
14,TRBV19,CASTPGQSNQPQHF
14,TRBV30,CAWSVSGWNSPLHF
16,TRBV10-1,CASRAEPDSPPYGYTF
14,TRBV5-4,CASSDDRGSNEQYF
14,TRBV7-9,CASSLTSGTDTQYF
16,TRBV5-1,CASSTVGLAGINTQYF
14,TRBV7-3,CASSPGTGGYEQYF
14,TRBV29-1,CSVPREDFLNEQFF
15,TRBV6-1,CASSEGGAGGETQYF
14,TRBV29-1,CSVGDTSTNEKLFF
14,TRBV4-1,CASSLYRGDQPQHF
15,TRBV3-1/TRBV3-2,CASSSPTGGNSPLHF
13,TRBV10-3,CAISDILQETQYF
15,TRBV19,CASSIEGSGTDTQYF
11,TRBV14,CASSSRGEQFF
16,TRBV7-9,CASRPPGQGTVGELFF
15,TRBV4-1,CASSQDPVSGNTIYF
15,TRBV5-6,CASSLPGTGPSAQYF
15,TRBV5-1,CASSLLVTGGTEAFF
13,TRBV6-1,CASSEGARVGYTF
13,TRBV7-2,CASSFTGGTEAFF
15,TRBV29-1,CSVEAGQGLSYEQYF
16,TRBV5-1,CASSRQGAGEGTEAFF
15,TRBV19,CASSIRGGRGYEQYF
16,TRBV11-2,CASSPRPTGAGNTIYF
12,TRBV5-4,CASSSKIYGYTF
11,TRBV6-1,CASSEPLKLFF
15,TRBV18,CASSPRYLTGGEQYF
14,TRBV11-3,CASSPSGREEEQYF
15,TRBV5-8,CASSLGTEGNTEAFF
11,TRBV20-1,CSGTAQETQYF
15,TRBV27,CASSARTGGNTEAFF
14,TRBV19,CASRGGRFDYGYTF
15,TRBV2,CASSVRGGDTGELFF
11,TRBV30,CAWSRDEKLFF
17,TRBV19,CASSIILDSSRNQPQHF
14,TRBV25-1,CASTTGAYNSPLHF
15,TRBV3-1/TRBV3-2,CASSHGHLANYGYTF
14,TRBV10-3,CATTDPTGGYEQYF
14,TRBV6-5,CASSPRQGAQPQHF
14,TRBV19,CASIQNPNTGELFF
15,TRBV15,CATSRETSGYNEQFF
14,TRBV6-5,CASSFLDSPRSCTF
16,TRBV6-4,CASSGFRTSNTDTQYF
18,TRBV5-1,CASSVRGSSFSGANVLTF